A selection of T cell receptor beta chains follows, all from one sample in a study of CD8+ T cells in alopecia areata. Clones were sequenced by immunoSEQ multiplex PCR, and TCRdb holds only the in-frame ones, with some missing. In the table there are about 150,000 clones, over 80% of which are singletons. The sequencing used CD8+ T cells sorted from blood, collected at week 0. The receptors were gathered from a human donor with alopecia areata. CDR3s include the opening cysteine and the closing phenylalanine or tryptophan. D genes are given only for firm matches. Rows give clone size only sometimes, using once, few, many, or a class for an expanded clone.

v_gene,j_gene,d_gene,abundance,len,CDR3aa,CDR3nt
TRBV4-1,TRBJ2-7,TRBD1,NA,15,CASSQEDRESYEQYF,TGCGCCAGCAGCCAAGAAGACAGGGAATCCTACGAGCAGTACTTC
TRBV2,TRBJ2-3,NA,NA,16,CASPLVGAAPTDTQYF,TGTGCCAGCCCCCTGGTCGGAGCGGCCCCCACAGATACGCAGTATTTT
TRBV4-3,TRBJ2-1,NA,NA,16,CASSPRLAAFYNEQFF,TGCGCCAGCAGCCCCCGGCTCGCGGCATTCTACAATGAGCAGTTCTTC
TRBV6-6,TRBJ1-4,NA,NA,14,CASSYVRLNEKLFF,TGTGCCAGCAGTTACGTCAGACTTAATGAAAAACTGTTTTTT
TRBV6-5,TRBJ2-7,TRBD2,NA,15,CASSYSSGRAYEQYF,TGTGCCAGCAGTTACTCGAGCGGGAGGGCCTACGAGCAGTACTTC
TRBV7-9,TRBJ2-1,NA,NA,12,CASSLGTPEQFF,TGTGCCAGCAGCTTAGGGACTCCTGAGCAGTTCTTC
TRBV10-3,TRBJ2-7,NA,NA,13,CAISGGQLYEQYF,TGTGCCATCAGTGGGGGACAACTCTACGAGCAGTACTTC
TRBV6-1,TRBJ2-7,NA,NA,15,CASSEMAAGVNEQYF,TGTGCCAGCAGTGAAATGGCGGCAGGGGTAAACGAGCAGTACTTC
TRBV29-1,TRBJ2-7,NA,NA,12,CSGGSGPYEQYF,TGCAGCGGGGGTAGCGGACCTTACGAGCAGTACTTC
TRBV10-1,TRBJ2-2,NA,NA,16,CASSESTVGGAGELFF,TGCGCCAGCAGTGAGTCGACAGTGGGGGGTGCCGGGGAGCTGTTTTTT
TRBV5-4,TRBJ2-1,TRBD2,NA,13,CASSISGGNEQFF,TGTGCCAGCAGCATTAGCGGGGGGAATGAGCAGTTCTTC
TRBV15,TRBJ2-3,NA,once,15,CATSTSDSYTDTQYF,TGTGCCACCAGCACTTCGGACTCGTACACAGATACGCAGTATTTT
TRBV19,TRBJ2-3,NA,NA,14,CASTKDGFTDTQYF,TGTGCCAGTACTAAGGACGGATTCACAGATACGCAGTATTTT
TRBV9,TRBJ2-1,NA,NA,16,CASSVGSGSSYNEQFF,TGTGCCAGCAGCGTAGGGTCAGGGAGCTCCTACAATGAGCAGTTCTTC
TRBV10-3,TRBJ2-7,TRBD1,few,13,CAGGTGTSYEQYF,TGTGCCGGGGGGACAGGGACCTCCTACGAGCAGTACTTC
TRBV5-4,TRBJ1-2,NA,NA,14,CASSVPPPNYGYTF,TGTGCCAGCAGCGTCCCACCTCCTAACTATGGCTACACCTTC
TRBV11-2,TRBJ2-3,TRBD2,NA,17,CASSKRSGGSITDTQYF,TGTGCCAGCAGCAAAAGGAGCGGGGGGTCCATCACAGATACGCAGTATTTT
TRBV7-2,TRBJ1-4,NA,NA,15,CASSLDPREVEKLFF,TGTGCCAGCAGCTTAGATCCCCGGGAGGTTGAAAAACTGTTTTTT
TRBV6-1,TRBJ2-1,TRBD2,once,15,CATMPGLAGVGEQFF,TGTGCCACTATGCCGGGACTAGCGGGAGTAGGTGAGCAGTTCTTC
TRBV5-8,TRBJ1-1,TRBD1,NA,13,CASSITGGTEAFF,TGTGCCAGCAGTATCACAGGGGGCACTGAAGCTTTCTTT
TRBV19,TRBJ2-3,NA,NA,13,CASRGDNTDTQYF,TGTGCCAGTAGGGGGGATAACACAGATACGCAGTATTTT
TRBV7-8,TRBJ1-2,TRBD1,NA,14,CASSQTGGVDGYTF,TGTGCCAGCAGTCAAACAGGGGGGGTCGATGGCTACACCTTC
TRBV9,TRBJ2-7,NA,NA,14,CASSDYANSYEQYF,TGTGCCAGCAGCGATTATGCAAACTCCTACGAGCAGTACTTC
TRBV13,TRBJ2-7,TRBD1,NA,15,CASSSGQPEFYEQYF,TGTGCCAGCAGCTCGGGACAGCCAGAATTCTACGAGCAGTACTTC
TRBV28,TRBJ2-5,TRBD1,NA,15,CASTPVRDSQETQYF,TGTGCCAGCACCCCGGTTCGGGACAGCCAAGAGACCCAGTACTTC
TRBV13,TRBJ2-7,NA,once,14,CASSSREGAYEQYF,TGTGCCAGCAGCTCCCGCGAGGGGGCCTACGAGCAGTACTTC
TRBV19,TRBJ2-4,NA,NA,15,CASSMVGMDKNIQYF,TGTGCCAGTAGTATGGTAGGGATGGACAAAAACATTCAGTACTTC
TRBV11-2,TRBJ1-1,NA,NA,16,CASSLAGSGVHTEAFF,TGTGCCAGCAGCTTAGCGGGATCAGGGGTGCACACTGAAGCTTTCTTT
TRBV19,TRBJ1-3,NA,NA,13,CASSIGSGNTIYF,TGTGCCAGTAGTATTGGCTCTGGAAACACCATATATTTT
TRBV27,TRBJ2-6,NA,NA,13,CASRISGANVLTF,TGTGCCAGCAGGATATCTGGGGCCAACGTCCTGACTTTC
TRBV27,TRBJ2-3,NA,NA,15,CASTDPGREADTQYF,TGTGCCAGCACCGACCCGGGAAGGGAGGCAGATACGCAGTATTTT
TRBV29-1,TRBJ2-7,NA,NA,11,CSVEDGTEQYF,TGCAGCGTTGAAGATGGAACAGAGCAGTACTTC
TRBV9,TRBJ2-3,TRBD2,NA,15,CASSVASGDSDTQYF,TGTGCCAGCAGCGTAGCTAGCGGGGATTCAGATACGCAGTATTTT
TRBV6-1,TRBJ2-2,NA,NA,17,CASSAYRQAQNTGELFF,TGTGCCAGCAGTGCCTATCGACAGGCACAGAACACCGGGGAGCTGTTTTTT
TRBV5-4,TRBJ2-1,NA,NA,15,CASSSGRSSYNEQFF,TGTGCCAGCAGCTCCGGACGAAGCTCCTACAATGAGCAGTTCTTC
TRBV20-1,TRBJ2-7,NA,once,11,CSARRGYEQYF,TGCAGTGCTAGACGGGGATACGAGCAGTACTTC
TRBV6-5,TRBJ1-2,NA,NA,13,CASSYGANYGYTF,TGTGCCAGCAGTTACGGGGCGAACTATGGCTACACCTTC
TRBV6-5,TRBJ2-3,TRBD1,once,15,CASSYSGQGADTQYF,TGTGCCAGCAGTTACTCCGGACAGGGGGCAGATACGCAGTATTTT
TRBV7-9,TRBJ2-5,NA,NA,14,CASSLAGGQETQYF,TGTGCCAGCAGCTTAGCAGGGGGCCAAGAGACCCAGTACTTC
TRBV29-1,TRBJ2-2,TRBD2,NA,15,CSVERAGDQAGELFF,TGCAGCGTTGAAAGAGCGGGGGACCAGGCCGGGGAGCTGTTTTTT
TRBV27,TRBJ2-1,NA,NA,12,CASGTLSAEQFF,TGTGCCAGCGGGACCCTTTCCGCTGAGCAGTTCTTC
TRBV7-8,TRBJ2-2,NA,NA,16,CASSFLNSPNTGELFF,TGTGCCAGCAGCTTTTTGAACAGTCCGAACACCGGGGAGCTGTTTTTT
TRBV4-2,TRBJ1-2,NA,NA,15,CASSQWDTGSDGYTF,TGTGCCAGCAGCCAATGGGACACTGGATCTGATGGCTACACCTTC
TRBV7-9,TRBJ2-3,NA,NA,14,CASSLALSTDTQYF,TGTGCCAGCAGCTTGGCGCTTAGCACAGATACGCAGTATTTT
TRBV5-1,TRBJ2-1,NA,NA,15,CASSLWVGDGNEQFF,TGCGCCAGCAGCTTATGGGTCGGGGATGGGAATGAGCAGTTCTTC
TRBV5-6,TRBJ2-3,TRBD2,once,17,CASSLVMAGGPRDTQYF,TGTGCCAGCAGCTTGGTGATGGCGGGGGGGCCTCGAGATACGCAGTATTTT
TRBV29-1,TRBJ2-7,TRBD2,NA,14,CSAGLAGTTYEQYF,TGCAGCGCTGGACTAGCGGGAACGACCTACGAGCAGTACTTC
TRBV27,TRBJ2-7,NA,NA,9,CASGWEQYF,TGTGCCAGCGGGTGGGAGCAGTACTTC
TRBV5-1,TRBJ2-7,TRBD2,NA,15,CASSATAGGTYEQYF,TGCGCCAGCAGCGCGACCGCCGGGGGGACCTACGAGCAGTACTTC
TRBV19,TRBJ2-7,NA,NA,14,CASSWTGRGYEQYF,TGTGCCAGTAGTTGGACAGGGAGGGGCTACGAGCAGTACTTC
TRBV13,TRBJ1-1,NA,NA,14,CASSFSGMNTEAFF,TGTGCCAGCAGCTTTTCCGGGATGAACACTGAAGCTTTCTTT
TRBV9,TRBJ2-2,TRBD2,NA,18,CASSVAKGGGANTGELFF,TGTGCCAGCAGCGTAGCTAAGGGCGGGGGTGCGAACACCGGGGAGCTGTTTTTT
TRBV2,TRBJ2-2,TRBD1,NA,15,CASSQGQGLVGELFF,TGTGCCAGCAGTCAGGGACAGGGGTTGGTCGGGGAGCTGTTTTTT
TRBV6-1,TRBJ2-1,NA,NA,11,CASSETNEQFF,TGTGCCAGCAGTGAAACTAATGAGCAGTTCTTC
TRBV11-1,TRBJ1-1,NA,NA,15,CASSLGLTGNTEAFF,TGTGCCAGCAGCTTGGGGCTGACAGGGAACACTGAAGCTTTCTTT
TRBV2,TRBJ2-1,NA,NA,12,CASSESGSEQFF,TGTGCCAGCAGTGAATCCGGGTCTGAGCAGTTCTTC
TRBV2,TRBJ1-6,NA,NA,14,CAGHSTGSNSPLHF,TGTGCCGGGCACTCGACAGGATCTAATTCACCCCTCCACTTT
TRBV6-1,TRBJ1-5,TRBD1,NA,19,CASSEVGLGTGLLNQPQHF,TGTGCCAGCAGTGAAGTGGGTTTAGGGACAGGGCTTCTCAATCAGCCCCAGCATTTT
TRBV19,TRBJ1-2,NA,NA,11,CASSSGAVYTF,TGTGCCAGTAGTAGCGGGGCCGTCTACACCTTC